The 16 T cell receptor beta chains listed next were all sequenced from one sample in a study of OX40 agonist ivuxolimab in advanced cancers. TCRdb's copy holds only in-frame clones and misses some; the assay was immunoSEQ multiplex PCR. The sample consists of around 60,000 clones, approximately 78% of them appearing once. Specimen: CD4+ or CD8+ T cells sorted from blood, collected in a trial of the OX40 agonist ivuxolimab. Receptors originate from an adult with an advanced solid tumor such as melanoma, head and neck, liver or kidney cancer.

CDR3 in amino acids: CASRLFSEILRDSRGFLNQPQHF. CDR3 sequence (DNA): TGCGCCAGCAGGCTATTTTCCGAAATTCTCCGGGACAGTCGGGGTTTCCTCAATCAGCCCCAGCATTTT. This chain joins TRBV23-1 and TRBJ1-5, with TRBD1 matching 7 bases. TRBV23-1 is recorded as an ORF, its role being uncertain. The CDR3 is made up of 23 amino acids. J lost 3 bases, V lost 6 bases, and 32 bases had no gene match.

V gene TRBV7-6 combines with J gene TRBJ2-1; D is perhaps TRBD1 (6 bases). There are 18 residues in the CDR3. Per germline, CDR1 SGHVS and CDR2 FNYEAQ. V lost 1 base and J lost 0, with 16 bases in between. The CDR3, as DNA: TGTGCCAGCAGCTTAGTGGGGCAGGGGCCCCACTCCTACAATGAGCAGTTCTTC. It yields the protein CASSLVGQGPHSYNEQFF.

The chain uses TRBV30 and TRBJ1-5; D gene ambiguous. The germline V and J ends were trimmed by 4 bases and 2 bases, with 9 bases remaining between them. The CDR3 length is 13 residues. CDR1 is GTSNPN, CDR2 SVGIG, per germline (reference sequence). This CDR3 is CAWNSGRNQPQHF. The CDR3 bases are TGTGCCTGGAATTCGGGCCGCAATCAGCCCCAGCATTTT.

CDR3 nucleotide sequence: TGTGCCTGGAGCCCACTGGGGGCTGGCTACACCTTC. It yields the protein CAWSPLGAGYTF. This chain links TRBV30 with TRBJ1-2, with a possible D match to TRBD1 (6 bases). CDR1 GTSNPN and CDR2 SVGIG come from the germline V gene (reference sequence). The CDR3 length is 12 residues. V dropped 3 bases and J dropped 7 bases, with 12 bases sitting between them.

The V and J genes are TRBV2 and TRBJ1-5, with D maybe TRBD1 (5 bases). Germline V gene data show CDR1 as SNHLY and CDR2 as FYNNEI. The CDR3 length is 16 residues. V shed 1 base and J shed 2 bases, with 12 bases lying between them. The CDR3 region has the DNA TGTGCCAGCAGTGAAGGTCGGGGCTCGGGCAATCAGCCCCAGCATTTT. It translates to CASSEGRGSGNQPQHF.

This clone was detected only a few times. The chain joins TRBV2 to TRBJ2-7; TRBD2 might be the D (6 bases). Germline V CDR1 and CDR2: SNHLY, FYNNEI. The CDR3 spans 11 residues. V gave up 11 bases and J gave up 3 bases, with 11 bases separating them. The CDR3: CASSGYYEQYF. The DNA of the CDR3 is TGTGCCTCCAGCGGGTACTACGAGCAGTACTTC.

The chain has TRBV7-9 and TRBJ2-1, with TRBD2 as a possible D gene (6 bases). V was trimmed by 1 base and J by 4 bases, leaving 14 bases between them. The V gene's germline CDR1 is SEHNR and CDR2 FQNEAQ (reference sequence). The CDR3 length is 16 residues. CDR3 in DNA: TGTGCCAGCAGCTTAGAGGCTAGCGTAGTGTACAATGAGCAGTTCTTC. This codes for CASSLEASVVYNEQFF.

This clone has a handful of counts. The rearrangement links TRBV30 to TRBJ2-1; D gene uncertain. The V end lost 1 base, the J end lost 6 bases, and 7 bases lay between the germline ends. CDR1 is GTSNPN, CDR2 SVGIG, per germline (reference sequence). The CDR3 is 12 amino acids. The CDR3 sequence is CAWSDSFNEQFF. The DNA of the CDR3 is TGTGCCTGGAGTGACAGCTTCAATGAGCAGTTCTTC.

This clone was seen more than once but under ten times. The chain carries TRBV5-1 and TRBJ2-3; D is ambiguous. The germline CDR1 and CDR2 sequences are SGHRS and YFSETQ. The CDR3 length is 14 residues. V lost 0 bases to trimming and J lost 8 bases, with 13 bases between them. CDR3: CASSLDAGGSTQYF. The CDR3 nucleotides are TGCGCCAGCAGCTTGGATGCAGGTGGAAGTACGCAGTATTTT. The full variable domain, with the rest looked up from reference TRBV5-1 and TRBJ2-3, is KAGVTQTPRYLIKTRGQQVTLSCSPISGHRSVSWYQQTPGQGLQFLFEYFSETQRNKGNFPGRFSGRQFSNSRSEMNVSTLELGDSALYLCASSLDAGGSTQYFGPGTRLTVL.

The CDR3 is CASSTRVGSNTEAFF. In DNA form, the CDR3 reads TGCGCCAGCAGCACCAGAGTAGGGTCTAACACTGAAGCTTTCTTT. This chain joins TRBV5-1 and TRBJ1-1; no clear D. CDR1 and CDR2 from the germline V gene are SGHRS and YFSETQ. The CDR3 runs 15 residues. Trimming stripped 4 bases from V and 2 bases from J, with 15 bases between.

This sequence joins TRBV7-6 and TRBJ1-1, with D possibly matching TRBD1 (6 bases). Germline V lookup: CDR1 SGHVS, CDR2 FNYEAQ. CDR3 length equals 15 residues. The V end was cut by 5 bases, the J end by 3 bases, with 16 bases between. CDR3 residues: CASSLDTGRYTEAFF. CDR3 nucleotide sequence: TGTGCCAGCAGCCTAGATACAGGGAGGTACACTGAAGCTTTCTTT.

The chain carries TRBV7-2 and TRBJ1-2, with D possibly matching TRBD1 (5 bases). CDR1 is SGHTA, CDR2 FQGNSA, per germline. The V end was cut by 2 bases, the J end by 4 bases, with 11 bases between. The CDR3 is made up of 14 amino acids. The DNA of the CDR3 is TGTGCCAGCAGCTTAAGGGACCCCTCCTATGGCTACACCTTC. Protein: CASSLRDPSYGYTF.

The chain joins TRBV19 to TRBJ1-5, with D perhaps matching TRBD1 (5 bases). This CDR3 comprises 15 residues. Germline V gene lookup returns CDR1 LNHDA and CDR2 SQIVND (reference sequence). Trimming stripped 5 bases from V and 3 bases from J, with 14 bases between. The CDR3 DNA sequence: TGTGCCAGTAGTGTCTCCGGGACGTTCAATCAGCCCCAGCATTTT. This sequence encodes CASSVSGTFNQPQHF.

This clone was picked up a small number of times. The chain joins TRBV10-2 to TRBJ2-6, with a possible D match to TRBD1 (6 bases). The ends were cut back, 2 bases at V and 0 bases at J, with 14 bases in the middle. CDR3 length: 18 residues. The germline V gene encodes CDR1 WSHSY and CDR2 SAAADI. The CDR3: CASSEPQGSLSGANVLTF. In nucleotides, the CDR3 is TGCGCCAGCAGTGAGCCGCAGGGGAGTCTCTCTGGGGCCAACGTCCTGACTTTC.

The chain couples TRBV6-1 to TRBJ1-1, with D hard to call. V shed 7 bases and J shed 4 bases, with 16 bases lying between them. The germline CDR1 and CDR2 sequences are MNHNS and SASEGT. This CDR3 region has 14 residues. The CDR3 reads CASIRPGGITEAFF. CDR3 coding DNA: TGTGCCAGCATACGCCCGGGAGGGATCACTGAAGCTTTCTTT.

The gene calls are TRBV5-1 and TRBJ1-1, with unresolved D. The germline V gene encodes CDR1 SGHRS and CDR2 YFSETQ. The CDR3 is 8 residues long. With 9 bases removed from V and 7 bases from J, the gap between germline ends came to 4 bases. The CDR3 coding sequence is TGCGCCACCTATGAAGCTTTCTTT. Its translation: CATYEAFF.